A single sample gave rise to the 16 T cell receptor beta chains below, sequenced in a study of CD8 T cells in ankylosing spondylitis. TCRdb re-called the 5' RACE reads through MiXCR, storing one row per CDR3 protein. The profile shows 300,000 to 350,000 distinct CDR3 sequences, about 14% of them singletons. Sequenced input: blood, either unsorted or a sorted T cell fraction (not recorded which). Receptors originate from a male donor with ankylosing spondylitis or in good health (not recorded which).

The J gene is TRBJ1-5, the V gene TRBV5-5, with 7 bases fitting TRBD1. With 2 bases clipped from V and 6 bases from J, the junction kept 2 bases outside the gene matches. Germline-derived CDR1 and CDR2 are SGHKS and YYEKEE (reference sequence). The CDR3 is 13 residues long. The CDR3 spells CASSFHRGQPQHF. Written as DNA, the CDR3 is TGTGCCAGCAGCTTTCACAGGGGTCAGCCCCAGCATTTT.

This clonotype appeared a few times. The gene calls are TRBV10-3 and TRBJ2-1, with 13 bases matching TRBD2. The V gene end was trimmed by 9 bases and the J gene end by 9 bases; junction bases not matched to a gene: 5. The CDR3 loop spans 13 amino acids. CDR1 is ENHRY, CDR2 SYGVKD, per germline. The CDR3 region is CAITSGGASEQFF. Here the CDR3 DNA reads TGTGCCATTACTAGCGGGGGGGCCAGTGAGCAGTTCTTC.

There are a few counts of this clonotype. The chain recombines TRBV30 with TRBJ1-1, with D unresolved. From germline, CDR1 is GTSNPN and CDR2 SVGIG (reference sequence). The ends were cut back, 5 bases at V and 0 bases at J, with 7 bases in the middle. There are 12 residues in the CDR3. Here the CDR3 reads CAWVTLNTEAFF. CDR3 DNA: TGTGCCTGGGTGACGTTGAACACTGAAGCTTTCTTT.

This clonotype came up a few times. The V call is TRBV20-1, the J call TRBJ2-7; 12 bases agree with TRBD2. CDR3 length: 13 amino acids. Germline V CDR1 and CDR2: DFQATT, SNEGSKA (reference sequence). The junction had 2 bases not matched to a gene; V was cut back by 2 bases and J by 6 bases. CDR3 residues: CSARLAGGREQYF. The DNA of the CDR3 is TGCAGTGCTAGACTAGCGGGAGGGCGCGAGCAGTACTTC.

The chain uses TRBV5-5 and TRBJ2-7; possibly TRBD1 for D (6 bases). This CDR3 is built from 15 residues. V was clipped by 3 bases and J by 4 bases, with 17 bases between them. The V gene's germline CDR1 is SGHKS and CDR2 YYEKEE (reference sequence). CDR3 DNA sequence: TGTGCCAGCAGCTCTGGACAGCAAACTAAGTACGAGCAGTACTTC. Its protein is CASSSGQQTKYEQYF.

Only a few counts were recorded for this clonotype. V is TRBV11-2 and J is TRBJ2-2; D is uncertain. The V end lost 0 bases, the J end lost 7 bases, and 15 bases lay between the germline ends. This CDR3 spans 16 amino acids. The germline CDR1 and CDR2 sequences are SGHAT and FQNNGV. DNA for the CDR3: TGTGCCAGCAGCTTAGACCCCCGCCAGTCGATCGGGGAGCTGTTTTTT. Translating it yields CASSLDPRQSIGELFF.

In this sample, this clonotype turned up a few times. This chain links TRBV5-1 with TRBJ1-1, with D perhaps TRBD1 (6 bases). From germline, CDR1 is SGHRS and CDR2 YFSETQ. The CDR3 contains 14 residues. Trimming left V 6 bases short and J 0 bases short, with 12 bases between. CDR3: CASTLQGLNTEAFF. CDR3 in DNA: TGCGCCAGCACTTTACAGGGCTTGAACACTGAAGCTTTCTTT.

This clonotype has a count of ten or more. V is TRBV5-1 and J is TRBJ1-1; D ambiguous. The CDR3 is 13 residues long. Trimming removed 4 bases from V and 4 bases from J, with 11 bases in between. Germline CDR1 and CDR2: SGHRS and YFSETQ. The CDR3 region has the DNA TGCGCCAGCAGCCTAGAGAGGCCCACTGAAGCTTTCTTT. It encodes CASSLERPTEAFF. The whole variable domain, remainder taken from reference TRBV5-1 and TRBJ1-1, is KAGVTQTPRYLIKTRGQQVTLSCSPISGHRSVSWYQQTPGQGLQFLFEYFSETQRNKGNFPGRFSGRQFSNSRSEMNVSTLELGDSALYLCASSLERPTEAFFGQGTRLTVV.

The chain carries TRBV20-1 and TRBJ1-6; D possibly corresponds to TRBD1 (6 bases). CDR3 length equals 14 residues. Per germline, CDR1 DFQATT and CDR2 SNEGSKA (reference sequence). V was cut by 0 bases and J by 7 bases, with 10 bases left in between. The CDR3 DNA sequence: TGCAGTGCTAGAGATCCCGGACAGAATTCACCCCTCCACTTT. Amino acid sequence: CSARDPGQNSPLHF.

This clonotype appeared many times. The chain is built from TRBV6-5 and TRBJ2-3; D not resolved. The CDR3 extends over 11 amino acids. Germline lookup yields CDR1 MNHEY and CDR2 SVGAGI. The V gene lost 2 bases and the J gene lost 6 bases, with 3 bases spanning the gap. In nucleotides, the CDR3 is TGTGCCAGCAGTTACGGGGATACGCAGTATTTT. Protein sequence: CASSYGDTQYF.

The J gene is TRBJ2-2, the V gene TRBV10-1; 8 bases agree with TRBD1. Germline assignment: CDR1 WNHNN and CDR2 SYGVQD (reference sequence). Unmatched junction bases numbered 9, after V lost 4 bases and J lost 5 bases. The CDR3 runs 16 residues. CDR3 protein: CASSAGTGPLTGELFF. The CDR3 DNA follows: TGCGCCAGCAGTGCGGGGACAGGCCCTCTGACCGGGGAGCTGTTTTTT.

There are many counts of this clonotype. The genes are TRBV30 and TRBJ1-2; possible D gene TRBD1, 6 bases. Trimming took 0 bases from V and 8 from J, leaving 10 bases between them. The CDR3 has 12 residues. Germline-derived CDR1 and CDR2 are GTSNPN and SVGIG (reference sequence). CDR3 residues: CAWSVTGLGYTF. The CDR3, as DNA: TGTGCCTGGAGTGTAACAGGGCTGGGCTACACCTTC.

The J gene is TRBJ2-7, the V gene TRBV5-1; the D gene is possibly TRBD1 (6 bases). CDR1 is SGHRS, CDR2 YFSETQ, per germline. The CDR3 is made up of 15 amino acids. V was trimmed by 0 bases and J by 4 bases, leaving 14 bases between them. The DNA for the CDR3 is TGCGCCAGCAGCTTGGGGACAGCCGAGGGATACGAGCAGTACTTC. Protein: CASSLGTAEGYEQYF. The variable domain in full, completed from reference TRBV5-1 and TRBJ2-7, reads KAGVTQTPRYLIKTRGQQVTLSCSPISGHRSVSWYQQTPGQGLQFLFEYFSETQRNKGNFPGRFSGRQFSNSRSEMNVSTLELGDSALYLCASSLGTAEGYEQYFGPGTRLTVT.

The chain uses TRBV3-1 and TRBJ2-1; the match to TRBD2 covers 13 bases. There are 17 residues in the CDR3. Germline CDR1 is LGHDT and CDR2 is YNNKEL (reference sequence). V was pared by 5 bases and J by 6 bases, with 10 bases of the junction left unmatched. CDR3 loop: CASSSHITSGGANEQFF. The CDR3, as DNA: TGTGCCAGCAGCTCCCATATTACTAGCGGGGGGGCCAATGAGCAGTTCTTC.

This clonotype appeared many times. The CDR3: CSARTGDHYTF. In DNA, the CDR3 is TGCAGCGCCAGGACAGGGGACCACTACACCTTC. J is TRBJ1-2 and V is TRBV29-1, with 9 bases that match TRBD1. The CDR3 contains 11 residues. With V trimmed by 7 bases and J by 10 bases, 7 bases remained unmatched. Germline CDR1 reads SQVTM; CDR2 reads ANQGSEA.

This clonotype has only a few counts. A much larger clone sits a single nucleotide away, making a read error possible. The chain has TRBV7-2 and TRBJ2-1; D not certain. Germline V gene data show CDR1 as SGHTA and CDR2 as FQGNSA. Trimming took off 2 bases at V and 4 bases at J, with 9 bases between the two ends. This CDR3 has 14 amino acids. The CDR3 DNA follows: TGTGCCAGCAGCTTATACCCCAGTTACAATGAGCAGTTCTTC. Its protein product is CASSLYPSYNEQFF.